This TCR beta chain is from a study of shared clonotypes between healthy human individuals. This clone was detected a few times. The ends lost 4 bases at V and 15 bases at J; junction bases unmatched: 8. The CDR3 covers 14 residues. Study processing details: ImmunoSEQ gave junction-only sequences without quality scores, so filtering differed. TCRdb keeps only in-frame clones here, not all; method: immunoSEQ multiplex PCR. V, J and clone size derive from that table, while D and trimming were established from the DNA sequence. The sample lists some 2,100,000 clones, 95% seen once, with around 0.13% in the top ten.

Sequencing used naive CD4+ T cells sorted from blood. This sample's subset: CD45RA+ positively selected. The receptor's source is a man in his late teens or twenties in good health. The V gene is TRBV5-3, the J gene TRBJ2-1, with TRBD2 matching 15 bases. TRBV5-3 is known as an ORF, though its function is uncertain. DNA for the CDR3: TGTGCCAGAAGCCCGGGGACTAGCGGGAGGCCACGGTTCTTC. This codes for CARSPGTSGRPRFF.